The entry below gives a single T cell receptor (beta chain) sequence along with its context. This entry comes from a study of cytomegalovirus exposure and HLA in healthy donors. As for the study in general: In a previous analysis, approximately 110 million unique TCR beta sequences were found from some 180 million T cells.

PCR employed 60 Vbeta and 13 Jbeta primers. Per the study methods: In a later analysis, of some 80 million unique beta chains, around 9.9 million appeared in at least two donors. Produced via immunoSEQ multiplex PCR; TCRdb's table is partial and in-frame only. That table is the source of V, J and clone size, and D and trimming were worked out from the DNA. Among approximately 140,000 clones, roughly four fifths were seen once, and the ten largest hold 0.8% to 0.95%. The CDR3 has 13 residues. Germline V gene data show CDR1 as SGHVS and CDR2 as FQNEAQ. After removal of 5 bases from V and 6 bases from J, the junction contained 6 bases not matched to a gene.

The chain couples TRBV7-8 to TRBJ2-7; 8 bases map to TRBD1. The sequenced sample was PBMCs. This clonotype was sampled from a woman in her sixties or seventies in good health and CMV-seronegative. The CDR3 sequence is CASSQRDRSEQYF. In nucleotides, the CDR3 is TGTGCCAGCAGCCAACGGGACAGGAGCGAGCAGTACTTC. The full variable domain, completed using reference TRBV7-8 and TRBJ2-7, is GAGVSQSPRYKVAKRGQDVALRCDPISGHVSLFWYQQALGQGPEFLTYFQNEAQLDKSGLPSDRFFAERPEGSVSTLKIQRTQQEDSAVYLCASSQRDRSEQYFGPGTRLTVT.